This T cell receptor beta chain was recovered during a study of T cell responses to AZD1222 COVID-19 vaccine. As regards this clone: Its antigen remains unknown.

Points from the study as a whole: Donors were chiefly white British, with a greater number of females, and clonal diversity was perhaps underestimated.

Some clones are missing from TCRdb's copy, which holds only in-frame ones; the method was immunoSEQ multiplex PCR. The table lists around 95,000 clones, roughly 90% of them singletons. V was cut by 5 bases and J by 3 bases, with 14 bases left in between. From germline, CDR1 is KGHSH and CDR2 LQKENI. The CDR3 has 15 residues. The receptor was derived from an adult in good health. The genes are TRBV18 and TRBJ1-5; perhaps TRBD1 as D (5 bases). The source was peripheral blood, collected on day 0 of AZD1222 vaccination. The DNA for the CDR3 is TGTGCCAGCTCAGCGGGACTGGGGGTCAATCAGCCCCAGCATTTT. Its translation is CASSAGLGVNQPQHF.